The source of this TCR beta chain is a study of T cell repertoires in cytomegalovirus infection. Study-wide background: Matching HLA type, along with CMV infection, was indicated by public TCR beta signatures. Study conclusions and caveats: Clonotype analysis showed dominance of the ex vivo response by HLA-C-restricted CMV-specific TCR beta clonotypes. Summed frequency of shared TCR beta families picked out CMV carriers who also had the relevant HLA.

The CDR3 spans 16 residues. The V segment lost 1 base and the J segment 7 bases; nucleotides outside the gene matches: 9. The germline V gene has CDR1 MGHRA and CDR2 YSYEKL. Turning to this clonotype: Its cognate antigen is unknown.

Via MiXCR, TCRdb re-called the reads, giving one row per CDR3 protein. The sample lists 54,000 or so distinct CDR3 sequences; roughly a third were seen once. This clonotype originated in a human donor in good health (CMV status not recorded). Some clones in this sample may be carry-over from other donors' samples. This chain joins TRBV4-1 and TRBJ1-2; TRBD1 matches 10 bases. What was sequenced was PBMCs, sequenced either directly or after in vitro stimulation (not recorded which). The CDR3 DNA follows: TGCGCCAGCAGCCAAGTCGGGACAGGGGCTCTCTCTGGCTACACCTTC. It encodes CASSQVGTGALSGYTF.